This TCR beta chain was identified during a study of spatial heterogeneity in lung cancer. As for time point: sample taken at primary tumor resection. Whole RNA obtained from tumor, nontumor lung or frozen PBMC underwent sequencing without sorting. The CDR3 extends over 15 amino acids. Unmatched junction bases numbered 6, after V lost 4 bases and J lost 6 bases. Germline CDR1 and CDR2: SGHNT and YYREEE (reference sequence). Only a few counts were recorded for this clonotype. TCRdb ran MiXCR on the 5' RACE reads and lists one entry per CDR3 protein. The sample comprises tens of thousands of distinct CDR3 sequences, roughly 10% of which are singletons, and 40% to 50% rests with the top ten.

The specimen comprised PBMCs, sampled at surgery. This chain joins TRBV5-4 and TRBJ2-2; TRBD1 aligns across 10 bases. The origin of this receptor is a female donor with early-stage non-small cell lung cancer. The CDR3 DNA is TGTGCCAGCAGCCTTTGGACAGGGGGAGCCGGGGAGCTGTTTTTT. Amino acid sequence: CASSLWTGGAGELFF. Variable domain in full (rest from reference TRBV5-4 and TRBJ2-2): ETGVTQSPTHLIKTRGQQVTLRCSSQSGHNTVSWYQQALGQGPQFIFQYYREEENGRGNFPPRFSGLQFPNYSSELNVNALELDDSALYLCASSLWTGGAGELFFGEGSRLTVL.